This T cell receptor beta chain is drawn from a study of neurological immune-mediated disorders (dated by TCRdb to between 2018 and 2021). Broadly, across the study: The study compared peripheral blood TCR-beta repertoires of HTLV-I-associated myelopathy (HAM/TSP) patients, multiple sclerosis patients and healthy controls using UMI-based sequencing. Alongside PBMC samples, the set of approximately 100 TCR-beta libraries contained longitudinal samples, technical triplicates, and paired CD4+ and CD8+ T-cell subsets that had been sorted. Of the 68 subjects in the cohort, about 14 were HAM/TSP patients, some 34 were multiple sclerosis patients, and approximately 20 were healthy controls. Overall study outcomes, separate from this receptor: The highest TCR clonal expansion was observed in HAM/TSP patients, whereas the lowest was observed in MS patients, even when compared with healthy controls. Expanded clones from different subjects shared no identical CDR3 amino acid sequences, which suggests that TCR-beta repertoires were private in all groups.

cDNA synthesis used template-switch 5'RACE with a primer carrying a 10-nucleotide random unique molecular identifier tagging each TCR transcript. Each sequencing run produced over 200 million TCR-beta sequences covering 15-18 subjects. The RNeasy kit was used to extract total RNA. Using the KAPA Real-time Library Amplification kit, TCR-beta VDJ regions were amplified with primers for the TCR constant region and the 5'RACE anchor. Sample indexes and Illumina adaptors were added in a first PCR, and a second PCR then increased library yield. After purification with Ampure beads, the TCR product of roughly 650 bp was size-selected on a 2% E-gel SizeSelection system. Before pooling, library quality was checked on a Bioanalyzer, concentration was measured with Qubit, and libraries were quantified with the Kapa Library Quantification kit. An Illumina HiSeq 2500 sequenced the libraries paired-end 2 x 150 bp. To increase sequence diversity, about 25-31% phiX was spiked into each library pool. Regarding the original processing steps: Quality-filtered reads were processed with the UMI-based MiGEC pipeline, and over 75% of raw TCR sequences were removed by the MiGEC pipeline during error correction. IMGT germline references were used for aligning VDJ genes, and each clonotype was defined as a unique CDR3 amino acid sequence together with its V-J genes. Clonal expansion, Shannon diversity and CDR3 relatedness were evaluated with VDJtools (CalcPairwiseDistances, ClusterSamples), while phylogenetic trees were built in CLCbio workbench. Using coefficient-of-variation modelling across technical triplicates, the study counted a clone as expanded if it had at least 8 unique UMIs. TCRdb reran the public reads through fastp at Q25 and MiXCR, keeping productive beta chains. Here each entry gathers all rows of one CDR3 protein and keeps the most common genes and DNA. These V and J calls derive from TCRdb rather than the authors' analysis. The sample includes around 50,000 distinct CDR3 sequences, with roughly 25% observed a single time. Of the sample, 20% to 30% falls within the top ten clones.

Trimming removed 5 bases from V and 11 bases from J, leaving 18 bases between the germline ends. CDR1 and CDR2 (SNHLY, FYNNEI) derive from the germline V gene. Its CDR3 holds 13 amino acids, cysteine through phenylalanine. Solely the CDR3 DNA is kept, with 39 bases framed from the first base. This clonotype was counted many times. Its antigen is unknown. No base quality information exists; no much larger clone differs at one position. The healthy controls were volunteers from a blood bank in Maryland, USA. Unsorted PBMC libraries were generated from 2 million PBMCs stored in RNAlater at -80 °C until RNA extraction. Peripheral blood underwent Ficoll-Hypaque density gradient centrifugation to isolate PBMCs, which were then cryopreserved in liquid nitrogen.

The sample comprised PBMCs. Recombination connected TRBV2 to TRBJ1-1; there is no confident call for the D gene. This TCR was sampled from a woman aged 70-85 years in good health. The CDR3: CASSPKGLRRAFF. The DNA reads as follows: TGTGCCAGCAGTCCTAAGGGCCTTCGGAGGGCTTTCTTT. Beyond the CDR3, the reference TRBV2 and TRBJ1-1 genes provide the residues; the full variable domain reads: EPEVTQTPSHQVTQMGQEVILRCVPISNHLYFYWYRQILGQKVEFLVSFYNNEISEKSEIFDDQFSVERPDGSNFTLKIRSTKLEDSAMYFCASSPKGLRRAFFGQGTRLTVV.